This T cell receptor (beta chain) derives from a study of OX40 agonist ivuxolimab in advanced cancers. Study-wide context: Ivuxolimab, which patients received intravenously every 2 weeks, was dosed at 0.01 to 10 mg/kg.

The protocol was immunoSEQ multiplex PCR, while the TCRdb copy is restricted to in-frame clones and leaves out a portion. The table lists 40,000 to 60,000 clones, over 90% of them singletons, with roughly 6.2% in the top ten. Overall study findings and caveats: No determination was made of the antigen specificity of the expanded peripheral T cells. Expanded clones were, on average, more numerous among CD8+ T cells than CD4+.

It was autoimmune disease history or systemic immunosuppression that excluded patients. As regards this clone: Its specificity is unknown.

The V and J ends lost 0 bases and 5 bases, in that order; junction bases with no gene match: 7. Per the germline V gene, CDR1 is MGHRA and CDR2 is YSYEKL. The CDR3 is 18 amino acids. The V and J genes are TRBV4-1 and TRBJ2-3; TRBD2 matches 14 bases. The TCR comes from an adult with an advanced solid tumor such as melanoma, head and neck, liver or kidney cancer. This sample comprised CD4+ or CD8+ T cells sorted from blood, obtained in a trial of the OX40 agonist ivuxolimab. The CDR3 sequence is CASSQDRGTSGGLDTQYF. For the CDR3, the DNA is TGCGCCAGCAGCCAAGATAGAGGGACTAGCGGGGGTTTAGATACGCAGTATTTT.